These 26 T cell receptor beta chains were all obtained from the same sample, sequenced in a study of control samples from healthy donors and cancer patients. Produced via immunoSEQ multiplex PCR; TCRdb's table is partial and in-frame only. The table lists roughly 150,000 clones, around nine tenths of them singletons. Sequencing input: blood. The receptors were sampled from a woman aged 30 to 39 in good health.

The CDR3 region has the DNA TGCGCCAGCAGCTTGGGGGGACCTGATGAAAAACTGTTTTTT. It encodes CASSLGGPDEKLFF. V usage is TRBV5-1 and J usage is TRBJ1-4; D might be TRBD1 (5 bases). Trimming removed 0 bases at V and 6 bases at J, with 9 bases between. Germline-derived CDR1 and CDR2 are SGHRS and YFSETQ. CDR3 length: 14 residues.

This CDR3 is CASSWNPGYEQYF. The CDR3 DNA reads as TGTGCCAGCAGCTGGAATCCGGGCTACGAGCAGTACTTC. J is TRBJ2-7 and V is TRBV7-2, with D hard to call. Trimming took off 4 bases at V and 3 bases at J, with 10 bases between the two ends. This CDR3 has 13 residues. Germline V gives CDR1 SGHTA, CDR2 FQGNSA.

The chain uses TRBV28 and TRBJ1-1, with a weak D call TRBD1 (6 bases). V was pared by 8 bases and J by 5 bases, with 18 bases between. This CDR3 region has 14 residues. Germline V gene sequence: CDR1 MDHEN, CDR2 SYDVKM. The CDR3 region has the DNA TGTGCCAGCCATTGGGGAGGGGGAGAGACTGAAGCTTTCTTT. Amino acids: CASHWGGGETEAFF.

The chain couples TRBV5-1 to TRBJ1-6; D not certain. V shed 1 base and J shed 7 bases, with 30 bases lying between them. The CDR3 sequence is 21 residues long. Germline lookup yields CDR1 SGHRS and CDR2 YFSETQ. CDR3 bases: TGCGCCAGCAGCTTGTACGGGCGTGGTGGCCTTGTTAAGTCTTGGAATTCACCCCTCCACTTT. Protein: CASSLYGRGGLVKSWNSPLHF.

In DNA form, the CDR3 reads TGTGCCAGCAGCTTGAGGACTAGCGGGACCGAGCAGTACTTC. It codes for CASSLRTSGTEQYF. The chain employs TRBV5-6 and TRBJ2-7, with 12 bases identical to TRBD2. The CDR3 has 14 amino acids. CDR1 SGHDT and CDR2 YYEEEE come from the germline V gene. J lost 6 bases, V lost 1 base, and 2 bases had no gene match.

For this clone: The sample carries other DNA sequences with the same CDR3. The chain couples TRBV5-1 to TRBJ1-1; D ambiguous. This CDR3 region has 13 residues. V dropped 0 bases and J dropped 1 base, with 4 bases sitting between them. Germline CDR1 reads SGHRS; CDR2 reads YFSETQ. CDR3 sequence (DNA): TGCGCCAGCAGCTTGGCAGGGAACACTGAAGCTTTCTTT. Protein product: CASSLAGNTEAFF.

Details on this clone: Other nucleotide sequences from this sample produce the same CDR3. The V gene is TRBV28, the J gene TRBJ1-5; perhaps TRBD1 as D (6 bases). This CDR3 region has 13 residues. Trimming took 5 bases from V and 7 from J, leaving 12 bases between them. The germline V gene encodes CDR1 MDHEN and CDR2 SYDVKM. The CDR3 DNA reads TGTGCCAGCAGTCGGGAGAGGGGGCAGCCCCAGCATTTT. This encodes CASSRERGQPQHF.

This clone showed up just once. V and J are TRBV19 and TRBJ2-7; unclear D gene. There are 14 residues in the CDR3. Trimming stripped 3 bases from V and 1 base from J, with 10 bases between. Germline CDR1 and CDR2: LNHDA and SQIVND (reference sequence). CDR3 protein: CASSIYGASYEQYF. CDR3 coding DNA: TGTGCCAGTAGTATCTATGGAGCGTCCTACGAGCAGTACTTC.

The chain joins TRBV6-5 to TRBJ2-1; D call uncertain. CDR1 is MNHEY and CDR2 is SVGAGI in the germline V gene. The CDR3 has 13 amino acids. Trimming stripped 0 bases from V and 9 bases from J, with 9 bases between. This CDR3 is CASSYSSFGEQFF. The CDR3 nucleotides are TGTGCCAGCAGTTACTCAAGTTTTGGTGAGCAGTTCTTC.

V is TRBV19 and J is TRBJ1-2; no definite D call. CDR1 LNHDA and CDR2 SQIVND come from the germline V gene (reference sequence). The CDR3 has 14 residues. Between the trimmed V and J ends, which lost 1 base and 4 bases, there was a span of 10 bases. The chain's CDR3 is CASSIVAASYGYTF. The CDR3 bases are TGTGCCAGTAGTATAGTGGCGGCGTCCTATGGCTACACCTTC.

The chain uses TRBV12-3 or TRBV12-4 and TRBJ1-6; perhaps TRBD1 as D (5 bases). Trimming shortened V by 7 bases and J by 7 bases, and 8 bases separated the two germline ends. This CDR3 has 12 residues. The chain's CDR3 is CASTDRNSPLHF. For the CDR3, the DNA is TGTGCCAGCACCGACAGAAATTCACCCCTCCACTTT.

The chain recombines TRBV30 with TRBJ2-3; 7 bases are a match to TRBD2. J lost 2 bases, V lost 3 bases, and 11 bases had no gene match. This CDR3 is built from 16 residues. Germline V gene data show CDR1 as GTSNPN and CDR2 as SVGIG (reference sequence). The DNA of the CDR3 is TGTGCCTGGAGAACGGGTCTAGCGGTCGCCACAGATACGCAGTATTTT. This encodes CAWRTGLAVATDTQYF.

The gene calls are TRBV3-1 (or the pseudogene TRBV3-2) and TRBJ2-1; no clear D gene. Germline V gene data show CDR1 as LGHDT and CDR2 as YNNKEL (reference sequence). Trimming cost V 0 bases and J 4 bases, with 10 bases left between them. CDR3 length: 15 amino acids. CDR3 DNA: TGTGCCAGCAGCCAAGATTTACTAAAGTACAATGAGCAGTTCTTC. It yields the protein CASSQDLLKYNEQFF.

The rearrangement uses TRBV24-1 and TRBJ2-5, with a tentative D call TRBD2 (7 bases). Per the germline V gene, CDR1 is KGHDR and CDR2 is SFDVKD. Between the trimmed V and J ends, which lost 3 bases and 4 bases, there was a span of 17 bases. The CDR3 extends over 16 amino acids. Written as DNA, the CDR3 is TGTGCCACCAGTGATGGGAGGGGGACGAGCGGAGAGACCCAGTACTTC. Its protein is CATSDGRGTSGETQYF.

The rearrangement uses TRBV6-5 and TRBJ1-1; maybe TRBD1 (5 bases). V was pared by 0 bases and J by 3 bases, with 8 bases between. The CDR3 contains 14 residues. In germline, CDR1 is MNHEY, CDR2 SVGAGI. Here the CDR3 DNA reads TGTGCCAGCAGTTACTCGGGGCAGTACACTGAAGCTTTCTTT. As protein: CASSYSGQYTEAFF.

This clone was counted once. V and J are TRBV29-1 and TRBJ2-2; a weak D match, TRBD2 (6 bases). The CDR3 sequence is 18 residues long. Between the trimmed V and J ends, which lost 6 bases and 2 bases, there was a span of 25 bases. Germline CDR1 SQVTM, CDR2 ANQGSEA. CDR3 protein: CSVSAFLPGRGNTGELFF. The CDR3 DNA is TGCAGCGTCTCAGCTTTCCTCCCGGGGCGGGGCAACACCGGGGAGCTGTTTTTT.

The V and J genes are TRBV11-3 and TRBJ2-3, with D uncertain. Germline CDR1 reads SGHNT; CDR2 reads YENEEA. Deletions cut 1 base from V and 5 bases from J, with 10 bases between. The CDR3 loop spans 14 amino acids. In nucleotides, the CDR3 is TGTGCCAGCAGCTTAGGGGTTTCTAGAGATACGCAGTATTTT. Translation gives CASSLGVSRDTQYF.

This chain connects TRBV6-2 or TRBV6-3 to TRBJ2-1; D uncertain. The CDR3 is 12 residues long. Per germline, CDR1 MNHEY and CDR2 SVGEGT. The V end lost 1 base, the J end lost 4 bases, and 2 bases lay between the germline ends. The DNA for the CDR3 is TGTGCCAGCAGTTACTTATACAATGAGCAGTTCTTC. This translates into CASSYLYNEQFF.

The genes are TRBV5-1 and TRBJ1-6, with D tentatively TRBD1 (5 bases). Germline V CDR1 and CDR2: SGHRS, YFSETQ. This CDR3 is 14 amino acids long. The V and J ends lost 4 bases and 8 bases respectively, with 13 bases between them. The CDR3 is CASSRMGGDSPLHF. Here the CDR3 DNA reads TGCGCCAGCAGCCGGATGGGGGGAGATTCACCCCTCCACTTT.

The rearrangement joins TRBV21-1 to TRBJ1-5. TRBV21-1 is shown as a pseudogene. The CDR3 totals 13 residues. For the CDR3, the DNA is TGTGCCAGCAAGAGTACTAGCAATCAGCCCCAGCATTTT. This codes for CASKSTSNQPQHF.

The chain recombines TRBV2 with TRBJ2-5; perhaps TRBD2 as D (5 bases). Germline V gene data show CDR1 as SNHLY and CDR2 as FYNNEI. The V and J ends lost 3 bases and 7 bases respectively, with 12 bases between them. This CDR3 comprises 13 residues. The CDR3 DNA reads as TGTGCCAGCAGTGAGGACGGCCGGGGGACCCAGTACTTC. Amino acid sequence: CASSEDGRGTQYF.

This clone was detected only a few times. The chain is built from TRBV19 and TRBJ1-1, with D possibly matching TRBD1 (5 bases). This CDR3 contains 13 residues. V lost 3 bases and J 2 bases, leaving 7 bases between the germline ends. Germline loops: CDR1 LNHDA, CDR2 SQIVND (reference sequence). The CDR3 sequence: CASSIQGNTEAFF. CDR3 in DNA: TGTGCCAGTAGTATTCAGGGAAACACTGAAGCTTTCTTT.

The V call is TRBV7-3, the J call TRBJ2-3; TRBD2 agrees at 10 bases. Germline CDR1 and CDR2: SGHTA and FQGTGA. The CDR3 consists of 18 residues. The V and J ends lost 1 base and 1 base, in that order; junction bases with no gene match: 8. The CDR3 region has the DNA TGTGCCAGCAGCTTAAAGGCTAGCGGGAGTTGGGGCACAGATACGCAGTATTTT. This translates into CASSLKASGSWGTDTQYF.

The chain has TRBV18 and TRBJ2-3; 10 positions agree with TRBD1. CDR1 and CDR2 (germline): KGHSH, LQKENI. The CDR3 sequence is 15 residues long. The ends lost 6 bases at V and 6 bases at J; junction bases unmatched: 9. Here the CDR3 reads CASSRGQGFIDTQYF. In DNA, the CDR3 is TGTGCCAGCTCCCGGGGACAGGGGTTCATTGATACGCAGTATTTT.

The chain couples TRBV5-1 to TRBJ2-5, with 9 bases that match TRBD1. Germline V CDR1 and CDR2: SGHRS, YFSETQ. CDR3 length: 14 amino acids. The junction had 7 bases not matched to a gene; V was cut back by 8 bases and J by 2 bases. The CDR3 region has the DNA TGCGCCAGTCGGGACAGGGTCGAGCAAGAGACCCAGTACTTC. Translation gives CASRDRVEQETQYF.

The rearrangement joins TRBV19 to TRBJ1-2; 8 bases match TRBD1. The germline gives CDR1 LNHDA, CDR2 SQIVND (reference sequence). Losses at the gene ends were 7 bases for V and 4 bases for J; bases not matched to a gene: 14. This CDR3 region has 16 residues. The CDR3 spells CASTGTGPSPGYGYTF. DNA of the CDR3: TGTGCCAGTACCGGGACAGGCCCCTCTCCCGGCTATGGCTACACCTTC.